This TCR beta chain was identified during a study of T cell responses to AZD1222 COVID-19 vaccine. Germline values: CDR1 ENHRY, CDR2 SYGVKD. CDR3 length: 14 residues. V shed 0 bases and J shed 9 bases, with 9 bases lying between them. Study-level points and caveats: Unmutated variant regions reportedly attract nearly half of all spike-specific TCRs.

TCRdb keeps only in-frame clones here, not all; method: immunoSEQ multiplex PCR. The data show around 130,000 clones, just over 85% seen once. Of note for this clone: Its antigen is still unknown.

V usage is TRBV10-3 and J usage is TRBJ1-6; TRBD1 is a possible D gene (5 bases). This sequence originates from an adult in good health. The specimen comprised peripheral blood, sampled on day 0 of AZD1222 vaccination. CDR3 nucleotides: TGTGCCATCAGTGAGTCGGGGGACCGTTCACCCCTCCACTTT. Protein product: CAISESGDRSPLHF.